Each of the 13 T cell receptor beta chains below was sequenced from the same sample in a study of T-cell reconstitution after alpha-beta-depleted transplantation in children. TCRbeta library construction was performed incorporating unique molecular identifiers. MiXCR was run by TCRdb on the PCR reads, yielding one entry per CDR3 protein. This sample has approximately 630,000 distinct CDR3 sequences, with less than 15% found just once. The material sequenced was PBMCs, taken before TCRalphabeta/CD19-depleted stem cell transplant. The receptor source for this set is a girl aged 2 to 9 with congenital amegakaryocytic thrombocytopenia, due to receive a stem cell transplant.

This clonotype was counted at least ten times. The chain couples TRBV20-1 to TRBJ2-1; 10 bases fit TRBD2. CDR1 DFQATT and CDR2 SNEGSKA come from the germline V gene (reference sequence). The CDR3 contains 16 residues. V lost 0 bases, J lost 3 bases, and 5 bases stayed unmatched. The CDR3 region has the DNA TGCAGTGCTAGAGATCGGGCTAGCGGGAGCTACAATGAGCAGTTCTTC. This codes for CSARDRASGSYNEQFF.

This chain uses TRBV7-9 with TRBJ2-3; D not certain. Germline-derived CDR1 and CDR2 are SEHNR and FQNEAQ (reference sequence). The V end was cut by 7 bases, the J end by 4 bases, with 12 bases between. CDR3 size: 13 residues. The CDR3 region has the DNA TGTGCCAGCATGGCCTCGGCGCCAGATACGCAGTATTTT. Protein product: CASMASAPDTQYF.

This clonotype showed up just a few times. DNA for the CDR3: TGTGCCAGCAGCCGATCCCAGGACCCCCCGATGAGGACCCAGTACTTC. Amino acids: CASSRSQDPPMRTQYF. The chain employs TRBV7-9 and TRBJ2-5; the D is unclear. CDR3 length equals 16 residues. The germline CDR1 and CDR2 sequences are SEHNR and FQNEAQ (reference sequence). V was clipped by 5 bases and J by 7 bases, with 23 bases between them.

The gene calls are TRBV7-7 and TRBJ2-2; D is ambiguous. Per germline, CDR1 SSHAT and CDR2 FNYEAQ (reference sequence). This CDR3 has 13 residues. Trimming left V 1 base short and J 7 bases short, with 7 bases between. The CDR3 coding sequence is TGTGCCAGCAGCTTAGAGGGATACGGGGAGCTGTTTTTT. Amino acids: CASSLEGYGELFF.

This clonotype was seen ten or more times. The CDR3 nucleotides read TGTGCCAGCAGTTTATCCTTGCGGGAGGGAATGTACTCCTACAATGAGCAGTTCTTC. Protein: CASSLSLREGMYSYNEQFF. The J gene is TRBJ2-1, the V gene TRBV28; 9 bases agree with TRBD2. This CDR3 is 19 amino acids long. Germline assignment: CDR1 MDHEN and CDR2 SYDVKM. V shed 1 base, J shed 0 bases, and the junction held 10 bases outside the gene matches.

Many counts were recorded for this clonotype. The chain links TRBV7-9 to TRBJ2-7, with D perhaps matching TRBD2 (6 bases). CDR1 and CDR2 from the germline V gene are SEHNR and FQNEAQ (reference sequence). V was trimmed by 2 bases and J by 4 bases, leaving 15 bases between them. The length of the CDR3 is 15 residues. CDR3 nucleotide sequence: TGTGCCAGCAGCTTATACGGAGGGACGGTGTACGAGCAGTACTTC. Amino acids: CASSLYGGTVYEQYF.

This clonotype has a handful of counts. V and J are TRBV5-5 and TRBJ2-5; D might be TRBD1 (5 bases). V dropped 4 bases and J dropped 9 bases, with 10 bases sitting between them. Germline assignment: CDR1 SGHKS and CDR2 YYEKEE (reference sequence). This CDR3 is 11 amino acids long. Here the CDR3 reads CASSRVGPQYF. CDR3 DNA sequence: TGTGCCAGCAGCCGGGTGGGGCCCCAGTACTTC.

The V gene is TRBV7-8, the J gene TRBJ2-1; 7 bases line up with TRBD1. The CDR3 length is 14 residues. Trimming cost V 5 bases and J 4 bases; bases outside gene matches: 5. The V gene's germline CDR1 is SGHVS and CDR2 FQNEAQ. The CDR3 loop is CASSPQGQYNEQFF. The CDR3 coding sequence is TGTGCCAGCAGCCCCCAGGGACAGTACAATGAGCAGTTCTTC.

CDR3 coding DNA: TGTGCCAGCAGCGCCGGTCGCGGCTCCTACAATGAGCAGTTCTTC. Amino acids: CASSAGRGSYNEQFF. The genes are TRBV7-2 and TRBJ2-1; D is undetermined. Germline CDR1 reads SGHTA; CDR2 reads FQGNSA. This CDR3 has 15 amino acids. Trimming left V 5 bases short and J 0 bases short, with 11 bases between.

The V call is TRBV11-2, the J call TRBJ2-7; no reliable D call. V dropped 5 bases and J dropped 0 bases, with 17 bases sitting between them. CDR1 and CDR2 from the germline V gene are SGHAT and FQNNGV. The CDR3 is 16 residues long. This CDR3 is CASSPYPTDLSYEQYF. The CDR3 nucleotides read TGTGCCAGCAGCCCATACCCGACCGACCTCTCCTACGAGCAGTACTTC. Using reference TRBV11-2 and TRBJ2-7 for the parts outside the CDR3, the full variable domain is EAGVAQSPRYKIIEKRQSVAFWCNPISGHATLYWYQQILGQGPKLLIQFQNNGVVDDSQLPKDRFSAERLKGVDSTLKIQPAKLEDSAVYLCASSPYPTDLSYEQYFGPGTRLTVT.

The chain couples TRBV5-1 to TRBJ2-3, with 10 bases lining up with TRBD2. There are 18 residues in the CDR3. Losses at the gene ends were 4 bases for V and 0 bases for J; bases not matched to a gene: 11. CDR1 and CDR2 (germline): SGHRS, YFSETQ. The CDR3 coding sequence is TGCGCCAGCAGCGCCGGACTAGCGGACGACTCTAGCACAGATACGCAGTATTTT. It encodes CASSAGLADDSSTDTQYF.

This clonotype was seen only a few times. The chain employs TRBV20-1 and TRBJ1-6; D is possibly TRBD1 (5 bases). This CDR3 comprises 13 residues. Between the trimmed V and J ends, which lost 0 bases and 7 bases, there was a span of 7 bases. Germline CDR1 is DFQATT and CDR2 is SNEGSKA (reference sequence). CDR3 sequence (DNA): TGCAGTGCTAGAGAGACAGCCAATTCACCCCTCCACTTT. Amino acid sequence: CSARETANSPLHF.

This clonotype was detected a few times. The junction departs from germline at one end; a sequencing error may be responsible. The V call is TRBV29-1, the J call TRBJ1-1; D gene uncertain. The CDR3 consists of 13 residues. Germline CDR1 SQVTM, CDR2 ANQGSEA. CDR3 nucleotides: TGCAGCGTTCAAGAGACCGTGAACACTGAAGCTTTCTTT. Translation gives CSVQETVNTEAFF.